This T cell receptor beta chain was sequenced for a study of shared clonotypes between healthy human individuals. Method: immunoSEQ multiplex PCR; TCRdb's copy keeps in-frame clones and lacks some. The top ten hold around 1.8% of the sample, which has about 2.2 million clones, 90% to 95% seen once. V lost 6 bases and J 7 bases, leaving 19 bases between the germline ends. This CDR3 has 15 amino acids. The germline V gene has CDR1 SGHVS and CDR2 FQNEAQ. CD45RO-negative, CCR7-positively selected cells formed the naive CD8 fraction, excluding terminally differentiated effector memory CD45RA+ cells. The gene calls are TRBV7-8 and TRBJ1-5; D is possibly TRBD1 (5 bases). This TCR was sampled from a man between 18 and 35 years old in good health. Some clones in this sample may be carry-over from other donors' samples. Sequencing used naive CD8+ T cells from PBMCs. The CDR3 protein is CASSRFRGIDQPQHF. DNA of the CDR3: TGTGCCAGCAGTCGTTTCCGGGGGATTGACCAGCCCCAGCATTTT.